This T cell receptor beta chain was observed in a study of T cell responses to AZD1222 COVID-19 vaccine. Study-level points and caveats: Across the whole spike, CD4 TCRs peaked at regions 160-218 and 743-854. Scientists sampled the repertoires only once the peak T cell response had passed.

J was trimmed by 6 bases and V by 7 bases; bases with no gene match: 11. The CDR3 covers 14 residues. Germline assignment: CDR1 MNHEY and CDR2 SVGAGI. As for this clone: What it binds is not known.

Clones were read by immunoSEQ multiplex PCR, and TCRdb kept only the in-frame ones, dropping some. The top ten hold around 2% of the sample, which has some 180,000 clones, around 90% seen once. Pooling covered second doses at about 4 or about 12 weeks. Source: peripheral blood, taken 28 days after the second AZD1222 dose. The chain carries TRBV6-5 and TRBJ1-1; TRBD1 matches at 7 bases. This receptor was obtained from an adult who received the AZD1222 COVID-19 vaccine. The CDR3 sequence: CASNLLQGRAEAFF. In DNA form, the CDR3 reads TGTGCCAGCAACCTTTTACAGGGGCGCGCTGAAGCTTTCTTT.